Listed here are 10 T cell receptor beta chains from one sample, sequenced in a study of blood T cell repertoires in COVID-19. Clones were read by immunoSEQ multiplex PCR, and TCRdb kept only the in-frame ones, dropping some. This table holds under 300,000 clones, about 90% found once. Sequenced sample: PBMCs or T cells enriched from blood (not recorded which). These receptors all stem from a woman younger than 45 with acute COVID-19.

V gene TRBV19 combines with J gene TRBJ2-3, with 11 bases matching TRBD2. Germline trimming cut 8 bases from V and 4 bases from J; bases unmatched to any gene: 8. CDR3 size: 15 residues. CDR1 and CDR2 from the germline V gene are LNHDA and SQIVND (reference sequence). CDR3 bases: TGTGCCAGTCGTCTAGCGGGGGGTAAATCAGATACGCAGTATTTT. It codes for CASRLAGGKSDTQYF.

The genes are TRBV7-9 and TRBJ1-2; 9 nucleotides line up with TRBD1. With 4 bases clipped from V and 6 bases from J, the junction kept 6 bases outside the gene matches. The CDR3 consists of 14 residues. Germline values: CDR1 SEHNR, CDR2 FQNEAQ (reference sequence). The CDR3 DNA follows: TGTGCCAGCAGCTATGGGAGGACAGGGGATGGCTACACCTTC. Amino acid sequence: CASSYGRTGDGYTF.

The V and J genes are TRBV28 and TRBJ1-2, with unresolved D. The CDR3 length is 16 residues. Trimming stripped 2 bases from V and 4 bases from J, with 17 bases between. Germline V CDR1 and CDR2: MDHEN, SYDVKM. CDR3 in DNA: TGTGCCAGCAGTTTAACAGCAACGGAAGCGGGCTATGGCTACACCTTC. This codes for CASSLTATEAGYGYTF.

The chain employs TRBV14 and TRBJ2-2, with 7 nucleotides matching TRBD1. The CDR3 runs 16 residues. The germline CDR1 and CDR2 sequences are SGHDN and FVKESK. V gave up 0 bases and J gave up 5 bases; unmatched junction bases: 6. In nucleotides, the CDR3 is TGTGCCAGCAGCCAAGAACACAGGGGAAGGACCGGGGAGCTGTTTTTT. Translation gives CASSQEHRGRTGELFF. Combining the CDR3 with reference TRBV14 and TRBJ2-2 gives the whole variable domain EAGVTQFPSHSVIEKGQTVTLRCDPISGHDNLYWYRRVMGKEIKFLLHFVKESKQDESGMPNNRFLAERTGGTYSTLKVQPAELEDSGVYFCASSQEHRGRTGELFFGEGSRLTVL.

V gene TRBV5-4 combines with J gene TRBJ2-3; 11 nucleotides align to TRBD1. V gave up 0 bases and J gave up 4 bases; unmatched junction bases: 4. The germline CDR1 and CDR2 sequences are SGHNT and YYREEE (reference sequence). CDR3 size: 16 residues. The CDR3 reads CASSLEDRGPSDTQYF. The CDR3 coding sequence is TGTGCCAGCAGCTTGGAGGACAGGGGGCCGTCAGATACGCAGTATTTT.

The rearrangement uses TRBV24-1 and TRBJ2-2; 12 positions match TRBD2. CDR1 is KGHDR, CDR2 SFDVKD, per germline. There are 16 residues in the CDR3. V gave up 7 bases and J gave up 6 bases; unmatched junction bases: 8. CDR3 sequence reads: CATSATSGGIPGELFF. As DNA, the CDR3 is TGTGCCACCAGCGCGACTAGCGGGGGAATTCCCGGGGAGCTGTTTTTT.

V gene TRBV7-9 combines with J gene TRBJ2-7, with TRBD1 as a possible D gene (6 bases). CDR3 length: 18 residues. V lost 4 bases to trimming and J lost 4 bases, with 26 bases between them. Per germline, CDR1 SEHNR and CDR2 FQNEAQ (reference sequence). Here the CDR3 reads CASSYLDLGAYSAYEQYF. The DNA of the CDR3 is TGTGCCAGCAGCTACCTAGATCTGGGGGCGTATTCGGCGTACGAGCAGTACTTC.

The gene calls are TRBV29-1 and TRBJ1-1; a possible D gene is TRBD1 (5 bases). Germline V lookup: CDR1 SQVTM, CDR2 ANQGSEA. The CDR3 extends over 12 amino acids. Trimming pared 5 bases from V and 4 bases from J, leaving 11 bases between. This CDR3 is CSVRRGGTEAFF. The CDR3 coding sequence is TGCAGCGTTCGGCGGGGGGGCACTGAAGCTTTCTTT. The complete variable domain, with remaining parts taken from reference TRBV29-1 and TRBJ1-1, reads SAVISQKPSRDICQRGTSLTIQCQVDSQVTMMFWYRQQPGQSLTLIATANQGSEATYESGFVIDKFPISRPNLTFSTLTVSNMSPEDSSIYLCSVRRGGTEAFFGQGTRLTVV.

The rearrangement links TRBV28 to TRBJ1-2; 10 nucleotides match TRBD1. This CDR3 region has 15 residues. The V segment lost 7 bases and the J segment 7 bases; nucleotides outside the gene matches: 12. Germline assignment: CDR1 MDHEN and CDR2 SYDVKM. The CDR3 DNA follows: TGTGCCAGCACCAATCCTCGGGGACAGGGGTTTGGCTACACCTTC. Translating gives CASTNPRGQGFGYTF.

V and J are TRBV9 and TRBJ2-2; 13 nucleotides match TRBD2. The ends lost 4 bases at V and 6 bases at J; junction bases unmatched: 6. Germline V gives CDR1 SGDLS, CDR2 YYNGEE. The CDR3 is 16 amino acids. The CDR3 DNA reads as TGTGCCAGCAGCACCACTAGCGGGGGGGCTTCCGGGGAGCTGTTTTTT. This encodes CASSTTSGGASGELFF.